This TCR beta chain was retrieved from a study of vaccination and CD4 T cells after COVID-19. The wider study: Stimulation used overlapping spike peptides from SARS-CoV-2, HCoV-NL63, HCoV-OC43 and HCoV-229E. Some control cultures received a CEFX pool, which served as the positive control. Others received an HIV-1 Nef pool or no peptide.

The treatment: roughly 11-day PBMC culture with coronavirus spike peptide pools or control peptides (ViraFEST assay). Half-medium changes with fresh IL-2 medium occurred on days 3 and 7. Sequencing of the DNA from cultured CD4+ T cells was carried out with the Oncomine TCR Beta short-read assay. Cultures of CD4+ T cells served as the source for extracting genomic DNA. Each CDR3 protein gets one entry after TCRdb re-called the PCR reads with MiXCR. Altogether some 9,500 distinct CDR3 sequences are present, approximately 71% being singletons, with the ten largest covering around 10%. V shed 4 bases and J shed 0 bases, with 13 bases lying between them. Germline loops: CDR1 KGHSH, CDR2 LQKENI. The CDR3 is 15 residues long. Remarks on this clonotype: Its antigen is as yet unknown.

This TCR came from a human donor who had recovered from COVID-19. The V and J genes are TRBV18 and TRBJ2-7; a possible D gene is TRBD2 (6 bases). Here the sequenced sample was CD4+ T cells from blood, cultured in vitro, taken before SARS-CoV-2 vaccination. The CDR3, as DNA: TGTGCCAGCTCACTTAGGGACGGGAGCTCCTACGAGCAGTACTTC. Its translation: CASSLRDGSSYEQYF.